This T cell receptor (beta chain) was obtained from a study of shared clonotypes between healthy human individuals. Study-wide background: Each donor contributed plates that comprised three CD4 naive, three CD4 memory, two CD8 naive and one CD8 memory.

An even split of each subset's genomic DNA across several immunoSEQ plates was performed. Measured with immunoSEQ multiplex PCR; TCRdb has only the in-frame clones, and not every one. This sample carries some 1.5 million clones, approximately 97% of them seen once, and the ten largest clones take roughly 1.2%. There are 15 residues in the CDR3. Trimming cost V 5 bases and J 2 bases, with 16 bases left between them. Per the germline V gene, CDR1 is MNHEY and CDR2 is SMNVEV (reference sequence). Sequenced: naive CD4+ T cells sorted from blood. Subset defined: CD45RA+ positively selected. The rearrangement uses TRBV27 and TRBJ2-7, with D possibly being TRBD1 or TRBD2 (5 bases each). This clonotype was sampled from a man aged 25-45 years in good health. CDR3 in DNA: TGTGCCAGCAGTCCACGGGGCCTAGATCCCTACGAGCAGTACTTC. Its translation is CASSPRGLDPYEQYF.